This T cell receptor beta chain was sequenced for a study of pediatric ulcerative colitis. This clone has only one observation. Antigen unknown. This CDR3 has 14 residues. Germline loops: CDR1 SGHAT, CDR2 FQNNGV. V was pared by 2 bases and J by 4 bases, with 11 bases between. The assay was immunoSEQ multiplex PCR, and TCRdb's table has in-frame clones only and misses some. The sample comprises 30,000 or so clones, approximately 82% of which are singletons, and 3.5% to 4.5% rests with the top ten. Study-level findings and limits: Repertoires came from total lymphocyte DNA, not specific subsets. Blood-rectal clonal overlap within each person was significantly higher in ulcerative colitis patients than controls. All ulcerative colitis patients, but no controls, carried two rectal clonotypes. Rectal repertoires separated controls, mild-moderate and acute severe colitis.

The material sequenced was blood. The clonotype comes from a boy under 18 with severe ulcerative colitis. This chain joins TRBV11-2 and TRBJ1-1, with a tentative D call TRBD1 (5 bases). The CDR3: CASSLQGEFTEAFF. The CDR3 coding sequence is TGTGCCAGCAGCTTACAGGGAGAGTTCACTGAAGCTTTCTTT. The whole variable domain, remainder taken from reference TRBV11-2 and TRBJ1-1, is EAGVAQSPRYKIIEKRQSVAFWCNPISGHATLYWYQQILGQGPKLLIQFQNNGVVDDSQLPKDRFSAERLKGVDSTLKIQPAKLEDSAVYLCASSLQGEFTEAFFGQGTRLTVV.